This T cell receptor (beta chain) emerged from a study of shared clonotypes between healthy human individuals. General observations from the study: Among the subsets, naive ones generally showed larger estimated richness than memory ones. The naive CD4 repertoires of a handful of donors were compared, and roughly 5.1% of clonotypes were shared.

Trimming left V 1 base short and J 3 bases short, with 10 bases between. The CDR3 is 14 residues long. From germline, CDR1 is SGHRS and CDR2 YFSETQ. Note on this clone: Antigen specificity is unknown.

The protocol was immunoSEQ multiplex PCR, while the TCRdb copy is restricted to in-frame clones and leaves out a portion. The sample shows approximately 1,500,000 clones, about 96% of them seen only once. V is TRBV5-1 and J is TRBJ1-1, with D uncertain. Material: naive CD4+ T cells sorted from blood. Subset specified: CD45RA+ positively selected. This clonotype was obtained from a man aged 25-45 years in good health. The CDR3 DNA is TGCGCCAGCAGCTTGTATAACTTTGACACTGAAGCTTTCTTT. This codes for CASSLYNFDTEAFF.